This T cell receptor beta chain originates from a study of cytomegalovirus exposure and HLA in healthy donors. Background on the study: Most donors, approximately 82% of approximately 400 genotyped, fell in the Caucasian-associated ancestry cluster.

This clone was detected a few times. Its antigen is not known. The PCR ran on 60 Vbeta and 13 Jbeta primers. Method: immunoSEQ multiplex PCR; TCRdb's copy keeps in-frame clones and lacks some. The sample records 150,000 to 200,000 clones, around 76% being singletons. Deletions cut 8 bases from V and 6 bases from J, with 17 bases between. The germline V gene has CDR1 SGHNT and CDR2 YENEEA. There are 13 residues in the CDR3. Study-wide points: Highly shared variants forming one cluster were likely a sequencing artifact. In a later analysis, HLA-C alleles had the fewest associated TCRs, DRB1 alleles the most. Relative to equally common others, HLA-associated TCR beta chains showed greater clonal expansion in a later analysis.

The chain joins TRBV11-3 to TRBJ2-7, with D maybe TRBD2 (6 bases). The sample was PBMCs. The clonotype originates from a man between 40 and 49 years old in good health and CMV-seronegative. The CDR3 sequence: CASVEYGGGEQYF. CDR3 bases: TGTGCCAGCGTCGAATACGGGGGAGGCGAGCAGTACTTC.